The present T cell receptor beta chain was sequenced within a study of T-cell memory formation after mild COVID-19. General study results and limits: Those CD4+ clones that contracted were mainly in CM and EM (CD8+ ones in EMRA). Second-wave clones peaking on day 37 lacked confirmed SARS-CoV-2 specificity.

This clonotype was picked up a small number of times. No antigen is known for it. TCRdb re-called the 5' RACE reads with MiXCR, one entry per CDR3 protein. Of about 350,000 distinct CDR3 sequences listed, roughly 13% are singletons. The CDR3 has 15 amino acids. V was cut by 0 bases and J by 3 bases, with 12 bases left in between. Germline loops: CDR1 MNHEY, CDR2 SVGAGI. This TCR came from a man aged 18 to 29 who had mild COVID-19 (a few samples of this study predate the infection). Cell type and time point are not known. This chain connects TRBV6-5 to TRBJ2-7, with D possibly being TRBD1 (6 bases). The sample was PBMCs or a T cell subset sorted from them (not recorded which). The CDR3 region has the DNA TGTGCCAGCAGTTACTCGAGGGCAGGGGTCTACGAGCAGTACTTC. Translating gives CASSYSRAGVYEQYF.